This note documents a single T cell receptor beta chain sequence. Other DNA sequences from this sample encode an identical CDR3 as well. This entry is derived from a study of blood T cell repertoires in COVID-19. Only in-frame clones appear in the TCRdb table, and some are missing; sequencing was by immunoSEQ multiplex PCR. The sample shows roughly 97,000 clones, about four fifths of them seen only once. The CDR3 is made up of 13 amino acids. V was clipped by 5 bases and J by 0 bases, with 7 bases between them. The TCR sequence derives from a woman of 80 years or more with active or convalescent COVID-19. The chain couples TRBV12-3 or TRBV12-4 to TRBJ1-2; D is perhaps TRBD1 (5 bases). Sequences were obtained from peripheral blood. The CDR3 nucleotides are TGTGCCAGCAGTGGACACTCTAACTATGGCTACACCTTC. It translates to CASSGHSNYGYTF.